This T cell receptor beta chain appears in the sequencing data of a study of early T cells in non-severe SARS-CoV-2 infection. This clonotype was found many times. Its antigen is currently unknown. Attached unique molecular identifiers marked individual cDNA molecules. One entry per CDR3 protein, called by TCRdb with MiXCR from the 5' RACE reads. The sample includes around 58,000 distinct CDR3 sequences, about 7.7% of them seen just once. This CDR3 contains 11 residues. V was trimmed by 4 bases and J by 1 base, leaving 4 bases between them. Germline V gene data show CDR1 as SQVTM and CDR2 as ANQGSEA. Regarding the study as a whole: VDJdb matching favored anti-spike CD8 responses, missing private and CD4 specificities.

The sequence came from an adult who was a healthcare worker with PCR-confirmed SARS-CoV-2 infection or an uninfected control (not recorded which). The sample was whole blood, taken at baseline. This chain links TRBV29-1 with TRBJ1-1, with D hard to call. The CDR3 nucleotides read TGCAGCGTTGTTGGGAACACTGAAGCTTTCTTT. Its translation: CSVVGNTEAFF.